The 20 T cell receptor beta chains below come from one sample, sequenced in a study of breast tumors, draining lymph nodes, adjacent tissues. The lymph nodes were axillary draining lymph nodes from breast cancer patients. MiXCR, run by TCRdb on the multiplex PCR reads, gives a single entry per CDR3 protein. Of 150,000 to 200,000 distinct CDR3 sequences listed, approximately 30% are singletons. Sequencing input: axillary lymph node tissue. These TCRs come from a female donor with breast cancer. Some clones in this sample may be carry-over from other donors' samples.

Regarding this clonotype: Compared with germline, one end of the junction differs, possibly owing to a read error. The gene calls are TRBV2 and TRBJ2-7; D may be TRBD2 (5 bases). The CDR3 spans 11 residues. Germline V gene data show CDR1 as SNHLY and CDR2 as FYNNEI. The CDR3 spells CASRVDYEQHF. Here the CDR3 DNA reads TGTGCCAGCAGGGTCGACTACGAGCAGCACTTC.

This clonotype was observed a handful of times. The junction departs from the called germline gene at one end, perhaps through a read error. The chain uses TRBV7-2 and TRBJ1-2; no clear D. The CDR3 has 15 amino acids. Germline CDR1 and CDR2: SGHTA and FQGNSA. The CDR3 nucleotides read TGTGCCAGCAGCTTAGAGAATGGTCCCCCCTATGGCTACCCCTTC. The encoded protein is CASSLENGPPYGYPF.

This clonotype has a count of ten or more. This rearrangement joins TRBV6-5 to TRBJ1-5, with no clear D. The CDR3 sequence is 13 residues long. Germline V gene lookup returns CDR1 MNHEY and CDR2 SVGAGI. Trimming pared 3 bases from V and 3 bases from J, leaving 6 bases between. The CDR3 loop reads CASSYDNNQPQHF. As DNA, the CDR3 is TGTGCCAGCAGTTATGACAACAATCAGCCCCAGCATTTT.

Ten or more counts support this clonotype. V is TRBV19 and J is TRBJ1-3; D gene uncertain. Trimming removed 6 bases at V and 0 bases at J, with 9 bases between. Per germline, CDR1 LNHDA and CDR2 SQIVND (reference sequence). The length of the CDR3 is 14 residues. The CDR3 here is CASSTTPSGNTIYF. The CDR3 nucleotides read TGTGCCAGTAGCACCACTCCCTCTGGAAACACCATATATTTT.

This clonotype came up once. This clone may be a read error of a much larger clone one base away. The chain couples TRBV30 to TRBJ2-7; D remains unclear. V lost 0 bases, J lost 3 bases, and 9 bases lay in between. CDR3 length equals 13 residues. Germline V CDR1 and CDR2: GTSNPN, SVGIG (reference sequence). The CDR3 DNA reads TGTGCCTGGAGTGTACTACAAATCTACGAGCAGTACTTC. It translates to CAWSVLQIYEQYF.

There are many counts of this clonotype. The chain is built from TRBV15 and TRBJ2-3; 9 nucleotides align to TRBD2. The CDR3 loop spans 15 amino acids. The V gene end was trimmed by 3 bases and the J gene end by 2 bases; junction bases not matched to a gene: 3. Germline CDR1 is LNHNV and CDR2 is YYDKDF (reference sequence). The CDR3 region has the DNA TGTGCCACCAGCAGGTTAGCGGGAGACACAGATACGCAGTATTTT. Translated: CATSRLAGDTDTQYF.

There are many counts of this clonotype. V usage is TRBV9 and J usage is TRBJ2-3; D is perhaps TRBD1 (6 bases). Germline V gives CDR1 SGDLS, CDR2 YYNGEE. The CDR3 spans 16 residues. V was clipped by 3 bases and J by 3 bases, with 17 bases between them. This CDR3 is CASSESGTQITDTQYF. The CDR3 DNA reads TGTGCCAGCAGCGAGTCTGGGACACAGATTACAGATACGCAGTATTTT. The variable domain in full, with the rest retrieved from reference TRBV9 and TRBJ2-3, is DSGVTQTPKHLITATGQRVTLRCSPRSGDLSVYWYQQSLDQGLQFLIQYYNGEERAKGNILERFSAQQFPDLHSELNLSSLELGDSALYFCASSESGTQITDTQYFGPGTRLTVL.

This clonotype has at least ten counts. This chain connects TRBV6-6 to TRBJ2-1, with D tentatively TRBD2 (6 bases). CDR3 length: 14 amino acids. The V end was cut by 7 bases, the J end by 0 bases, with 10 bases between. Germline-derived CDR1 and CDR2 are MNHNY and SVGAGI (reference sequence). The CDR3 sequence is CASTHGSSYNEQFF. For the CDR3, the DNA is TGTGCCAGCACGCACGGGAGCTCCTACAATGAGCAGTTCTTC.

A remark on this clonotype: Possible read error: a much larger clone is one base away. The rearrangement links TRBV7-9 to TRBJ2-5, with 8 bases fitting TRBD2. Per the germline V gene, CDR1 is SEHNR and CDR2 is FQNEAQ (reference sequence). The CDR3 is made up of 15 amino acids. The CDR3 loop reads CASSFGQGQRETQHF. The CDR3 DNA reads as TGTGCCAGCAGCTTTGGTCAGGGCCAGCGGGAGACCCAGCACTTC.

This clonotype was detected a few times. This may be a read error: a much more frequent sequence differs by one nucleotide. DNA of the CDR3: TGCAGTGCCGACCCGTTGCGGGGCCGGGCCAATCAGCCCCAGCATTTT. Residues: CSADPLRGRANQPQHF. The chain uses TRBV20-1 and TRBJ1-5, with TRBD1 as a possible D gene (5 bases). Germline CDR1 reads DFQATT; CDR2 reads SNEGSKA (reference sequence). The V gene lost 6 bases and the J gene lost 3 bases, with 21 bases spanning the gap. The CDR3 is 16 residues long.

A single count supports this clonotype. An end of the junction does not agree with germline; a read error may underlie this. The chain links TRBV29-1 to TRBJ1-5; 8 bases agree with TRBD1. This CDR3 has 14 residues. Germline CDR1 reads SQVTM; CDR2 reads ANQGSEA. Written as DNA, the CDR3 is TGCAGCGTGGCCACAGGGGGGGGTCATCAGCCCCAGGATTTT. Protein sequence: CSVATGGGHQPQDF.

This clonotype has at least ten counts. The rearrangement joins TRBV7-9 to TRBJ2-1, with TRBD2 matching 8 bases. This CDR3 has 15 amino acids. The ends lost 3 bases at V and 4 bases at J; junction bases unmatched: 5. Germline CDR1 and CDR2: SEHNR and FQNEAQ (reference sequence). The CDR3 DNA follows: TGTGCCAGCAGCTTGTGGGGACTAGATTACAATGAGCAGTTCTTC. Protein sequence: CASSLWGLDYNEQFF.

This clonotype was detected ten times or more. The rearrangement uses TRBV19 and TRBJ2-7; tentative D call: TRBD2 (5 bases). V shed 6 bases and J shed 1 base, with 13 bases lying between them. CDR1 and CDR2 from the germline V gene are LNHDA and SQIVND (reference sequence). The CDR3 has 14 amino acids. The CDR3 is CASSPRGASYEQYF. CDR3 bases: TGTGCCAGTAGCCCCCGGGGAGCGTCCTACGAGCAGTACTTC. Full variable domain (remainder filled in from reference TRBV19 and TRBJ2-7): DGGITQSPKYLFRKEGQNVTLSCEQNLNHDAMYWYRQDPGQGLRLIYYSQIVNDFQKGDIAEGYSVSREKKESFPLTVTSAQKNPTAFYLCASSPRGASYEQYFGPGTRLTVT.

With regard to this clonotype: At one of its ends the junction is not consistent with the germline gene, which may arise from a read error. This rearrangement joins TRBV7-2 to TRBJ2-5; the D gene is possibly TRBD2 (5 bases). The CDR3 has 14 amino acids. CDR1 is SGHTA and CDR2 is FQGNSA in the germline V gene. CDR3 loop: CASSSVGGVGTQYF. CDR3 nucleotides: TGTGCTAGCAGCTCCGTTGGAGGTGTGGGGACCCAGTACTTC.

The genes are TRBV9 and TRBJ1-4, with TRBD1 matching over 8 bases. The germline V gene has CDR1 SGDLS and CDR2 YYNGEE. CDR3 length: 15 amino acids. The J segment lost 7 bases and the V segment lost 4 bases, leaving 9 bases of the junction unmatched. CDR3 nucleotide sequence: TGTGCCAGCAGCCATGGGGGCCAGGGGGCTGAAAAACTGTTTTTT. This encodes CASSHGGQGAEKLFF.

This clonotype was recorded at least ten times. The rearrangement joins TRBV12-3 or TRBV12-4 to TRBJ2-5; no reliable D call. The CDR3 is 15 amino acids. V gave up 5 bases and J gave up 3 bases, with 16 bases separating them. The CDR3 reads CASSPSGKAKETQYF. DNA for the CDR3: TGTGCCAGCAGTCCTTCAGGCAAGGCCAAAGAGACCCAGTACTTC.

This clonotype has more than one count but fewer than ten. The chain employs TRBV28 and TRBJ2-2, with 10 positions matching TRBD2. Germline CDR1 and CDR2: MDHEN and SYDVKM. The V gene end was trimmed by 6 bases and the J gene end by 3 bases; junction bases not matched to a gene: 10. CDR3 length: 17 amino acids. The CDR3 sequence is CASSLPTSGADTGELFF. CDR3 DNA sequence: TGTGCCAGCAGCCTACCTACTAGCGGGGCGGACACCGGGGAGCTGTTTTTT.

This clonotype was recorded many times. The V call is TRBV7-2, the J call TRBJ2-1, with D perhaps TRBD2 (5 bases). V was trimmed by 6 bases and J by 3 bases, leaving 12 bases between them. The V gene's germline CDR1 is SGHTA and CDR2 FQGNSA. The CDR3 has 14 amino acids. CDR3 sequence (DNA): TGTGCCAGCAGGCCAGGACTCGACTACAATGAGCAGTTCTTC. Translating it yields CASRPGLDYNEQFF.

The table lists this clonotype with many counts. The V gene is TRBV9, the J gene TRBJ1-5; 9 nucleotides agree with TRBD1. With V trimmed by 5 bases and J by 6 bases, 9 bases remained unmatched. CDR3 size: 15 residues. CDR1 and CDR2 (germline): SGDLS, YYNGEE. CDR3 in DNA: TGTGCCAGCAGTGATACAGGGGGCCAGGGTCAGCCCCAGCATTTT. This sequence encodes CASSDTGGQGQPQHF. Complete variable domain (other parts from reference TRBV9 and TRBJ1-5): DSGVTQTPKHLITATGQRVTLRCSPRSGDLSVYWYQQSLDQGLQFLIQYYNGEERAKGNILERFSAQQFPDLHSELNLSSLELGDSALYFCASSDTGGQGQPQHFGDGTRLSIL.

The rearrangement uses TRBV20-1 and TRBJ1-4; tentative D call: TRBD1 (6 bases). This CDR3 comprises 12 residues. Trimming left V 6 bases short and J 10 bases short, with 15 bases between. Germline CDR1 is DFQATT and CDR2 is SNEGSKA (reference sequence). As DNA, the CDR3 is TGCAGTGCAAAACGGGGGCAGGGAAAACTGTTTTTT. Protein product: CSAKRGQGKLFF.